The 5 T cell receptor beta chains presented below share a single source sample, sequenced in a study of OX40 agonist ivuxolimab in advanced cancers. Profiling relied on immunoSEQ multiplex PCR, and the TCRdb table lists in-frame clones only, not all of them. The profile covers some 77,000 clones, with approximately 85% appearing a single time and less than 6% taken by the ten largest. Sample: CD4+ or CD8+ T cells sorted from blood, taken in a trial of the OX40 agonist ivuxolimab. The source of these receptors is an adult with an advanced solid tumor such as melanoma, head and neck, liver or kidney cancer.

The rearrangement links TRBV7-9 to TRBJ1-1; TRBD1 might be the D (5 bases). This CDR3 comprises 14 residues. CDR1 and CDR2 (germline): SEHNR, FQNEAQ (reference sequence). Trimming took 6 bases from V and 2 from J, leaving 13 bases between them. CDR3 loop: CASRGGRTNTEAFF. In DNA, the CDR3 is TGTGCCAGCAGGGGGGGTAGGACCAACACTGAAGCTTTCTTT.

The table lists this clone with a few counts. The genes are TRBV19 and TRBJ1-5; D is unclear. V was cut by 5 bases and J by 4 bases, with 12 bases left in between. Germline V gene data show CDR1 as LNHDA and CDR2 as SQIVND (reference sequence). The CDR3 contains 14 residues. In DNA, the CDR3 is TGTGCCAGTAGTGTCGATGGTTGGAATCAGCCCCAGCATTTT. This sequence encodes CASSVDGWNQPQHF.

This sequence joins TRBV19 and TRBJ2-5; no clear D gene. V lost 5 bases and J lost 2, with 6 bases in between. Looked up from germline, CDR1 is LNHDA and CDR2 is SQIVND (reference sequence). The CDR3 sequence is 12 residues long. CDR3 residues: CASSGNQETQYF. CDR3 bases: TGTGCCAGTAGTGGGAATCAAGAGACCCAGTACTTC.

This clone showed up just once. J is TRBJ2-3 and V is TRBV14; D perhaps matches TRBD2 (7 bases). The germline V and J ends were trimmed by 4 bases and 4 bases, with 21 bases remaining between them. The CDR3 consists of 17 residues. The germline CDR1 and CDR2 sequences are SGHDN and FVKESK. The CDR3, as DNA: TGTGCCAGCAGCCTTCTCCTCGGCGGGGGCGATGCAGATACGCAGTATTTT. It encodes CASSLLLGGGDADTQYF.

This chain's CDR3 is CASSLLPGNTIYF. The CDR3 DNA follows: TGTGCCAGCAGTTTACTCCCTGGAAACACCATATATTTT. This chain links TRBV27 with TRBJ1-3; no definite D call. V lost 2 bases and J 2 bases, leaving 4 bases between the germline ends. The germline V gene encodes CDR1 MNHEY and CDR2 SMNVEV (reference sequence). The CDR3 spans 13 residues.